The clone carrying this T cell receptor (beta chain) was observed a handful of times. Its antigen is unidentified. This record comes from a study of CD8 T cells in ankylosing spondylitis. Study-wide results and limits: Before this, some motif variants had been reported in reactive arthritis synovial fluid and blood. With a CD8+ phenotype, disease-linked clones were relatively rare in peripheral blood. Apparently characteristic of ankylosing spondylitis blood was a TCR beta motif (roughly eight highly homologous variants).

There are 12 residues in the CDR3. In germline, CDR1 is DFQATT, CDR2 SNEGSKA (reference sequence). The V end was cut by 1 base, the J end by 10 bases, with 11 bases between. Making the TCR beta libraries involved quantitative 5'-RACE with molecular barcodes. TCRdb ran MiXCR on the 5' RACE reads and lists one entry per CDR3 protein. The sample holds 750,000 to 850,000 distinct CDR3 sequences; approximately 12% are singletons and the top ten take approximately 0.51%. The chain combines TRBV20-1 with TRBJ2-1, with D possibly matching TRBD2 (5 bases). Sequencing used blood, either unsorted or a sorted T cell fraction (not recorded which). This clonotype was obtained from a male donor with ankylosing spondylitis. CDR3 in amino acids: CSARGPSPEQFF. The CDR3 DNA reads as TGCAGTGCTAGAGGGCCTAGCCCAGAGCAGTTCTTC.